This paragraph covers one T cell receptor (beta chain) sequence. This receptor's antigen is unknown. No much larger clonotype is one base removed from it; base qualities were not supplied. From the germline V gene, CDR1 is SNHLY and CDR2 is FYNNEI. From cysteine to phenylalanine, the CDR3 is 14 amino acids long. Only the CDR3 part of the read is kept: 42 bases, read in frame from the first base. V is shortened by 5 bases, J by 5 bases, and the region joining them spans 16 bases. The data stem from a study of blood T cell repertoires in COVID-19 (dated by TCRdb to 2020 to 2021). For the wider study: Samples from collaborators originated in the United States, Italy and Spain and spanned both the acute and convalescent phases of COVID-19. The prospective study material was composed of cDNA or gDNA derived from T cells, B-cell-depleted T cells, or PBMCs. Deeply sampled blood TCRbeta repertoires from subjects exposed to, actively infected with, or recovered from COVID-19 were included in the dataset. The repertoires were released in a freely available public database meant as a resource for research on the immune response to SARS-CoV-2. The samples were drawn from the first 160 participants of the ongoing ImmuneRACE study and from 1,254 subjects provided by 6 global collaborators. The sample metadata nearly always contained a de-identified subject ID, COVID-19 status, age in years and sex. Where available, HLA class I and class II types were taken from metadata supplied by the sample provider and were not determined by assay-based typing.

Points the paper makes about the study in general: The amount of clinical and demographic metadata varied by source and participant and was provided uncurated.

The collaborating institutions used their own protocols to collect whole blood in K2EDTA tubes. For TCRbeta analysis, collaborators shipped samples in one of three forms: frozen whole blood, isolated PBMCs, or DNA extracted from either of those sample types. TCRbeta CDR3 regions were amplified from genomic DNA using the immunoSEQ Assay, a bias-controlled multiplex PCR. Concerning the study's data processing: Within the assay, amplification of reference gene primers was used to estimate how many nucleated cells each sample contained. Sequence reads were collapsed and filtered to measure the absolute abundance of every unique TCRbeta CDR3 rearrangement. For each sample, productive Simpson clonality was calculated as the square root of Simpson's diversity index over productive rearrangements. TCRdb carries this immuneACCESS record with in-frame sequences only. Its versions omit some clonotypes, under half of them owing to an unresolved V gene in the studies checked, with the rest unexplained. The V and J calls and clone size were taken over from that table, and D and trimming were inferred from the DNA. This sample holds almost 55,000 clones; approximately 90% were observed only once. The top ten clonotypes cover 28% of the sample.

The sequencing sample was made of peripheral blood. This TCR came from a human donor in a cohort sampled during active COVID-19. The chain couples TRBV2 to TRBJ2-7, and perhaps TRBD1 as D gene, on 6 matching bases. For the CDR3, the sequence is CASSPPSGANEQYF. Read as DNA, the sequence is TGTGCCAGCAGTCCCCCCTCAGGGGCCAACGAGCAGTACTTC.